This TCR beta chain was captured in a study of cytomegalovirus exposure and HLA in healthy donors (dated 2017 in TCRdb). With regard to the full study: An earlier analysis of 587 of the donors reported about 280 Gb of sequence data and 90 million to 120 million unique TCR beta sequences obtained from about 170 million T cells. To study patterns of TCR occurrence, a later analysis re-analyzed previously published TCR beta repertoires from around 660 donors and added high-resolution HLA genotyping. Roughly five DR-DQ haplotypes were handled as single units for association and clustering, since linkage in the cohort was strong. HLA typing covered class I and class II loci at four-digit resolution. The number of typed donors differed by locus: roughly 629-640 for A, B, C, DRB1 and DQB1; 500 to 550 for DQA1; roughly 600 for DPA1; and 450 to 480 for DPB1. Across approximately 400 genotyped donors of the cohort, an average of approximately 200,000 unique TCR beta nucleotide sequences per donor were sequenced, and 15% to 20% of those sequences were non-productive. Of the 398 genotyped donors, around 81% fell in the genetic ancestry cluster associated with self-reported Caucasian donors. Genome-wide SNP genotypes for about 65% of the 666 donors were used in a later genetic analysis, which treated that subset as a discovery cohort. The study aimed to test whether signatures of past pathogen exposure could be identified by cataloging public T cell receptors. Donor age, sex, ethnicity and CMV serostatus were compiled together with the repertoire data. Rather than drawing on any new phenotypic data, the later analysis identified candidate immune exposures from TCR beta sequences and the way those sequences occurred across donors. Using immunosequencing, the study profiled T cell repertoires from 500 to 800 subjects and related those repertoires to cytomegalovirus serostatus. Every discovery cohort repertoire had been produced on one sequencing platform. An early release covering some 640 HLA-typed donors comprised about 320 gigabases of sequencing data and about 90 million unique TCR sequences. To decide whether each TCR beta V gene segment behaved as functional or pseudogenic, an earlier analysis of fewer than 750 of the donors relied on high-throughput TCR beta sequencing. High-throughput TCR immunosequencing, statistical association of individual TCRs with disease status, and machine learning were combined to predict cytomegalovirus infection status. A separate validation cohort of approximately 120 different subjects was used in addition to the approximately 610-subject first cohort.

Preparation of the library involved the immunoSEQ multiplex PCR assay. The multiplex PCR relied on a mix of 60 forward primers for TCR Vbeta segments and 13 reverse primers for TCR Jbeta segments. The CDR3 region of rearranged TCR beta genes was amplified from genomic DNA by a multiplex PCR assay. The amplified TCR beta libraries were sequenced on the Illumina HiSeq System as 87-base-pair reads. As for the authors' bioinformatics: Across the roughly 640 repertoires, a later analysis counted tens of millions of unique TCR beta chains, some 11 million of which were shared by at least two donors. Raw reads were error-corrected and collapsed into unique sequences with a nearest-neighbor algorithm that merged closely related sequences to remove PCR and sequencing errors. CDR3 sequences were aligned to IMGT reference sequences to assign V, D and J gene segments. For a sequence to be retained, a match of at least six nucleotides to both a V gene segment and a J gene segment was required. A rearrangement counted as productive if the CDR3 had no stop codons and remained in frame with V and J, and every other rearrangement counted as non-productive. CDR3 was defined by IMGT convention, running from the second conserved V-encoded cysteine to the conserved J-encoded phenylalanine. Sequences without an unambiguous match to a single V gene segment were excluded from the earlier analysis of approximately 560 of the donors. An earlier analysis of 587 of the donors called V segments functional above 56.7% productive rearrangements and segregating when the between-donor standard deviation exceeded 5%. To diagnose cytomegalovirus status from the catalog of TCR beta chain sequences, a statistical classification framework was built. V and J gene assignment, in a later analysis, came from comparing TCR nucleotide sequences with IMGT/GENE-DB human TR gene sequences. The TCRdist pipeline was used in a later analysis to assign CDR3 sequences and most-parsimonious VDJ recombination scenarios. In a later analysis, every TCR beta chain was defined by the combination of its CDR3 amino acid sequence and its V-gene family, and reads without a unique V-gene family were dropped. As a way to deal with suspected cross-contamination and a sequencing artifact, a later analysis dropped hundreds of nucleotide sequences that were highly shared and had low generation probability. For each public chain, a later analysis derived a clonal expansion index from normalized ranks of inferred template counts within each repertoire. A later analysis computed generation probabilities with a VDJ recombination model fitted to out-of-frame rearrangements, and checked the results against IGoR. Hypergeometric tests were used in a later analysis to score TCR-TCR, TCR-HLA and TCR-CMV co-occurrence, with a repertoire-size bias correction applied to the TCR pairs. In a later analysis, false discovery rates were estimated by permuting HLA or CMV assignments 20 times. In a later analysis, co-occurring TCRs were grouped using DBSCAN, with TCRdist sequence similarity added in when clustering inside HLA-allele-positive subsets. Repertoires with fewer than 30,000 or more than 120,000 public chains, plus five repertoires with anomalous nucleotide sharing, were excluded from co-occurrence clustering. TCRdb took this table from immuneACCESS and kept in-frame rearrangements with V and J called. Such tables lack part of the clones; where checked against another copy, unresolved V genes explain under half of the gap, and the rest is unexplained. V, J and clone size are taken as reported in that table, and D and trimming were inferred from the DNA itself. The sample contains over 150,000 clones, roughly 80% of them found a single time. The ten biggest clones cover roughly 7.7% of the sample.

In total, more than 500 healthy bone marrow donors made up the cohort. At the time of sampling, every cohort member was nominally healthy, though immune exposures that went unrecorded were likely present. The donor was CMV seropositive and belonged to the group of 250 to 300 seropositive cohort members. A peripheral blood sample was provided by each donor, and peripheral blood mononuclear cells were used for TCR beta sequencing. Genomic DNA extraction from the blood cell samples was performed with the Qiagen DNeasy Blood Extraction Kit. Comments on this clone: The clone's antigen remains unknown. Nothing much larger sits one base from this clone, and base qualities are not available.

Study-level results and caveats: In a later analysis, the rate of TCR association differed among HLA loci, with DRB1 alleles having the most associated TCRs and HLA-C alleles having the fewest. In vitro tests confirmed that three of the cytomegalovirus-associated TCR beta chains recognize cytomegalovirus antigens. Because HLA typing was unavailable for some donors at each locus, only the typed subset was used in association tests. According to a later genetic analysis, donors in an Asian-associated ancestry cluster had fewer N-insertions in productive TCRs than the roughly 700-donor mean. Correlated functional status among segregating V segments might be attributable to linkage disequilibrium, but an unknown experimental factor could not be ruled out. While some public TCRs were present in many individuals, most TCR sequences turned up only very rarely across donors. A later analysis reported that several top co-occurrence clusters appeared linked to parvovirus B19, influenza, CMV and Epstein-Barr virus. In this cohort, only TCR beta chains were sequenced, and detectable features were limited by the absence of alpha or paired-chain data. The classifier was reported to diagnose cytomegalovirus status with high specificity and sensitivity in both the original cohort and the validation cohort. Some IMGT-functional V segments, including TRBV6-2 and TRBV6-3, could not be told apart with the 87-base-pair reads, so those segments were excluded. According to a later analysis, most CMV-associated TCR beta chains appeared to be HLA-restricted, and the HLA associations seemed to be driven largely by CMV exposure. The study gave a list of about 160 TCR beta chains associated with cytomegalovirus. For the cohort, immune exposure information was limited to CMV serostatus. A group of highly shared sequence variants was considered likely to be a technical artifact of the sequencing pipeline. It was suggested by the authors that the approach could potentially be generalized to other disease states and immunological phenotypes. Roughly uniform sequencing depth across donors was assumed in presence/absence analyses, although this assumption may not hold. Compared with equally common non-associated chains, HLA-associated TCR beta chains in a later analysis were more clonally expanded and had lower generation probabilities. V-gene and J-gene trimming of TCR beta chains was associated with a missense DCLRE1C variant in a later genetic analysis, and the association was replicated in an independent cohort. Approximately 18 rarely observed V segments, including chromosome 9 orphons, were excluded from the earlier analysis of some 590 of the donors because counts were too low. A further reported finding was that TCR beta sequences accurately predicted the HLA-A and HLA-B alleles for most subjects in the first cohort. Specific HLA alleles were associated with over 15,000 TCR beta sequences at a false discovery rate of 0.05 in a later analysis. Broadly in line with IMGT annotations, most TCR beta V segments showed up in productive rearrangements about 87% or about 30% of the time in an earlier analysis of about 500 of the donors. When HLA alleles, especially DR and DQ, strongly co-occurred, TCR associations were difficult to assign to individual alleles.

V trim: 5 bases; J trim: 4 bases; unmatched bases: 8. There are 16 amino acids in the CDR3, from cysteine to phenylalanine inclusive. The sequence is cut down to CDR3 DNA, 48 bases in frame from base 1. Via the germline V gene (reference sequence), CDR1 is MNHNY and CDR2 SVGAGI. This receptor was taken from a young woman in good health and CMV-seropositive. The chain joins TRBV6-6 to TRBJ2-6, and TRBD1 aligns with 7 junction nucleotides. Sequences were obtained from PBMCs. The CDR3: CASSPEQGWGANVLTF. The DNA sequence reads TGTGCCAGCAGTCCTGAACAGGGGTGGGGGGCCAACGTCCTGACTTTC.